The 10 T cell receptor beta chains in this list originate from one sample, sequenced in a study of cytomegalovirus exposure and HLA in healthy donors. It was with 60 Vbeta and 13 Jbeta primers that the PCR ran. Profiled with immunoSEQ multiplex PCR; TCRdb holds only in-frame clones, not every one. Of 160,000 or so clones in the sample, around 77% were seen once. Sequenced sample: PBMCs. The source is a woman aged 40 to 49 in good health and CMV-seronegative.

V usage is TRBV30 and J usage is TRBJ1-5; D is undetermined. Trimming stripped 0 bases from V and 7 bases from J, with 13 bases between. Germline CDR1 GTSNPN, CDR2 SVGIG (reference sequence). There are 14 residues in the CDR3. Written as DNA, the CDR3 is TGTGCCTGGAGTGTGGGGAGACGAGGGCAGCCCCAGCATTTT. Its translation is CAWSVGRRGQPQHF.

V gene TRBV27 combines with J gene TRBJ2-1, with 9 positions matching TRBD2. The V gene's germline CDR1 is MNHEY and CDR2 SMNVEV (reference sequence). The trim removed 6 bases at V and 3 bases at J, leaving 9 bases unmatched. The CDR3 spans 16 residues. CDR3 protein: CASRFRQLAGYNEQFF. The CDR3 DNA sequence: TGTGCCAGCAGATTCCGCCAACTAGCGGGCTACAATGAGCAGTTCTTC.

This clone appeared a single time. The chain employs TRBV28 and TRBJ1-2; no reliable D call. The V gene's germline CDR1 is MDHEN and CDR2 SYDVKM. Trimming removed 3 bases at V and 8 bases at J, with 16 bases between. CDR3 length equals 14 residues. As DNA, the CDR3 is TGTGCCAGCAGTTTGACTGGCCGGGAGGGAGGCTACACCTTC. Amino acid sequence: CASSLTGREGGYTF.

In nucleotides, the CDR3 is TGTGCCAGCTCACCGGGACTAGCGGCAAACACCGGGGAGCTGTTTTTT. As protein: CASSPGLAANTGELFF. The chain carries TRBV18 and TRBJ2-2; 11 bases are a match to TRBD2. CDR1 and CDR2 (germline): KGHSH, LQKENI. This CDR3 comprises 16 residues. Trimming took 3 bases from V and 2 from J; bases not matched to a gene: 2.

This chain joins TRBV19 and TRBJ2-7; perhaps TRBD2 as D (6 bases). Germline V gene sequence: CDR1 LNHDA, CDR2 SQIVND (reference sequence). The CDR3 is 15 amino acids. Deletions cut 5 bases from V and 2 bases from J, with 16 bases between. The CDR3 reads CASSLRDLGTYEQYF. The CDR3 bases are TGTGCCAGTAGTCTCCGGGACTTGGGGACCTACGAGCAGTACTTC.

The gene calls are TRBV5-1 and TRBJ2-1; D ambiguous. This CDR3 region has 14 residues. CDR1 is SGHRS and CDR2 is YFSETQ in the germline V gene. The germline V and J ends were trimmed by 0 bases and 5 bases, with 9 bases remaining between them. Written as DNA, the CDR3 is TGCGCCAGCAGCTTGGGTGACACGCACAATGAGCAGTTCTTC. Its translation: CASSLGDTHNEQFF.

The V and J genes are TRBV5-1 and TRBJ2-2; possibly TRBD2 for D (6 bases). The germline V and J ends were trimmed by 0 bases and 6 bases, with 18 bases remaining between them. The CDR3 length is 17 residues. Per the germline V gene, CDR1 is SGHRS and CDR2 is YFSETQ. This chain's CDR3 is CASSLDPPGEGSGELFF. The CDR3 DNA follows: TGCGCCAGCAGCTTGGACCCCCCGGGAGAAGGGTCCGGGGAGCTGTTTTTT. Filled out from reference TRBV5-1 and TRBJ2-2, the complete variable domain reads KAGVTQTPRYLIKTRGQQVTLSCSPISGHRSVSWYQQTPGQGLQFLFEYFSETQRNKGNFPGRFSGRQFSNSRSEMNVSTLELGDSALYLCASSLDPPGEGSGELFFGEGSRLTVL.

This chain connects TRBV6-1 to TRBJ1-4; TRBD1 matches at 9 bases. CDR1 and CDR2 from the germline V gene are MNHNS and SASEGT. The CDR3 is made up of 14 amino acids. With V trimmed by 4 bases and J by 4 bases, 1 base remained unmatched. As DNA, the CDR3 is TGTGCCAGCAGTGCGGGACAGGGTAATGAAAAACTGTTTTTT. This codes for CASSAGQGNEKLFF.

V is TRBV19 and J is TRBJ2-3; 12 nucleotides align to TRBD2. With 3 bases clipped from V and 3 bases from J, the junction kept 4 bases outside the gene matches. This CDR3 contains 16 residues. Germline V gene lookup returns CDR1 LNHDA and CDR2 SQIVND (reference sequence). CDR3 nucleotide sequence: TGTGCCAGTAGTATTAGGCTAGCGGGAGGGACAGATACGCAGTATTTT. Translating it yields CASSIRLAGGTDTQYF.

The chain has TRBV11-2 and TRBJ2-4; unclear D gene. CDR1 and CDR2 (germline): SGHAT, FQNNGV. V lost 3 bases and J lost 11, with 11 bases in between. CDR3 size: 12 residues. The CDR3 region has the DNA TGTGCCAGCAGCTTCGAGTCCGGAGTTCAGTACTTC. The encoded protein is CASSFESGVQYF.